This record looks at one T cell receptor (beta chain) sequence and its context. These data come from a study of early T cells in non-severe SARS-CoV-2 infection. TCRdb ran MiXCR on the 5' RACE reads and lists one entry per CDR3 protein. The repertoire holds about 33,000 distinct CDR3 sequences, with around 5% as singletons. Trimming cost V 5 bases and J 1 base, with 11 bases left between them. Germline loops: CDR1 SGHVS, CDR2 FNYEAQ. The CDR3 totals 14 residues. The chain joins TRBV7-6 to TRBJ1-1, with a tentative D call TRBD1 (6 bases). The receptor comes from an adult who was a healthcare worker with PCR-confirmed SARS-CoV-2 infection or an uninfected control (not recorded which). The sequenced sample was whole blood. CDR3: CASSTGHSNTEAFF. The CDR3 region has the DNA TGTGCCAGCAGCACGGGACATTCGAACACTGAAGCTTTCTTT.